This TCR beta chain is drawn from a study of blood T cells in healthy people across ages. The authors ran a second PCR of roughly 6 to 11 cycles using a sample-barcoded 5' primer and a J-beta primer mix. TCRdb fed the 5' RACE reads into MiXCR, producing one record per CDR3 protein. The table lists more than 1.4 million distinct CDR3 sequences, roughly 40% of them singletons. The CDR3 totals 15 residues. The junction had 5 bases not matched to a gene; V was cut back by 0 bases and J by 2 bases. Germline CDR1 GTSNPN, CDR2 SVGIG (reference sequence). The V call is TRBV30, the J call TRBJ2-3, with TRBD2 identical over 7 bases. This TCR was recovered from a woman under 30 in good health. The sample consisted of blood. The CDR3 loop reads CAWSVGGSFTDTQYF. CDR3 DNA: TGTGCCTGGAGTGTCGGCGGGAGTTTCACAGATACGCAGTATTTT. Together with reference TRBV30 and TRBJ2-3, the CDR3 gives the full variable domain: SQTIHQWPATLVQPVGSPLSLECTVEGTSNPNLYWYRQAAGRGLQLLFYSVGIGQISSEVPQNLSASRPQDRQFILSSKKLLLSDSGFYLCAWSVGGSFTDTQYFGPGTRLTVL.